This record covers a single T cell receptor (beta chain). Followed over time, Seattle patients had been enrolled while infection was active. The source of the sample is a study of blood T cell repertoires in COVID-19. The protocol was immunoSEQ multiplex PCR, while the TCRdb copy is restricted to in-frame clones and leaves out a portion. The sample comprises about 340,000 clones, roughly 86% of which are singletons, and approximately 7.4% rests with the top ten. Looked up from germline, CDR1 is MNHEY and CDR2 is SVGAGI. This CDR3 has 13 residues. The ends were cut back, 3 bases at V and 7 bases at J, with 10 bases in the middle.

This TCR was sampled from a woman in her 70s with COVID-19, enrolled during active disease. The material sequenced was peripheral blood. The chain joins TRBV6-5 to TRBJ2-1, with D unresolved. DNA of the CDR3: TGTGCCAGCAGTTATTCGAGGCGGAATGAGCAGTTCTTC. Translation: CASSYSRRNEQFF.